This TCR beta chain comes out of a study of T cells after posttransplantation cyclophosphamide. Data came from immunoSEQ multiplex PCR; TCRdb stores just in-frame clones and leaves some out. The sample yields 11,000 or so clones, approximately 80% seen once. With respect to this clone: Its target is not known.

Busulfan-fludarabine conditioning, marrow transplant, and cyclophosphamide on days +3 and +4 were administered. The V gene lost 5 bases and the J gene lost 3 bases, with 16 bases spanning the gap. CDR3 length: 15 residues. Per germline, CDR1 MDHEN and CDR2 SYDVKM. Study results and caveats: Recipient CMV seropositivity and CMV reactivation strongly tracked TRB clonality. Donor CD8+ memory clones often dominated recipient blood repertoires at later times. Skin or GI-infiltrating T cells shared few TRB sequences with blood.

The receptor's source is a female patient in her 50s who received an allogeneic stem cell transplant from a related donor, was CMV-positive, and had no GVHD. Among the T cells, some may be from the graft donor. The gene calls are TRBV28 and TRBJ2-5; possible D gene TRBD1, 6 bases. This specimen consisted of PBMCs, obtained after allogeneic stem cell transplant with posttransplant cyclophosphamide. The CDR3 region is CASSPLTYREETQYF. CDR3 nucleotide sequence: TGTGCCAGCAGTCCATTAACCTACAGGGAAGAGACCCAGTACTTC.